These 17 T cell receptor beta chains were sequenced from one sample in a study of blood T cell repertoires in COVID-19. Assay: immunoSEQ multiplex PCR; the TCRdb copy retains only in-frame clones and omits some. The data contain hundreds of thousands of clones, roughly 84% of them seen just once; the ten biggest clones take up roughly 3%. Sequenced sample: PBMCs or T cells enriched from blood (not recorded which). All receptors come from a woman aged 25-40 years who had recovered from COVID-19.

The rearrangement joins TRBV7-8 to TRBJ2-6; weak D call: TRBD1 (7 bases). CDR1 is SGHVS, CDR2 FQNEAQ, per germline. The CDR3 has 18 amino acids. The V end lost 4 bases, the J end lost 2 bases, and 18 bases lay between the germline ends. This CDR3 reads CASSSRFIRGAGANVLTF. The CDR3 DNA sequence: TGTGCCAGCAGCTCTCGTTTCATCAGGGGGGCTGGGGCCAACGTCCTGACTTTC. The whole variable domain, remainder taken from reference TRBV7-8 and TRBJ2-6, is GAGVSQSPRYKVAKRGQDVALRCDPISGHVSLFWYQQALGQGPEFLTYFQNEAQLDKSGLPSDRFFAERPEGSVSTLKIQRTQQEDSAVYLCASSSRFIRGAGANVLTFGAGSRLTVL.

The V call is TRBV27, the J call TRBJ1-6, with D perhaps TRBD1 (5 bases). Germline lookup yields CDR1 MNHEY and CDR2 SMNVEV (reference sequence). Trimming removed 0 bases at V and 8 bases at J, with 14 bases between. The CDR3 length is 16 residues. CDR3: CASSLSVGRAHSPLHF. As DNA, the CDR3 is TGTGCCAGCAGTTTATCCGTAGGCAGGGCTCATTCACCCCTCCACTTT.

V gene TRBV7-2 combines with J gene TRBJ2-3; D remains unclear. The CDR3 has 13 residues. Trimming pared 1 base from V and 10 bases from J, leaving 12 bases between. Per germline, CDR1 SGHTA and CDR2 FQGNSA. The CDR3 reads CASSLGVTNSQYF. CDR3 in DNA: TGTGCCAGCAGCTTAGGTGTCACTAATTCGCAGTATTTT.

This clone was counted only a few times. CDR3 region: CASSLGVSPTYEQYF. In nucleotides, the CDR3 is TGTGCCAGCAGCTTAGGGGTTAGCCCGACCTACGAGCAGTACTTC. This sequence joins TRBV11-2 and TRBJ2-7; D remains ambiguous. CDR1 SGHAT and CDR2 FQNNGV come from the germline V gene. This CDR3 spans 15 amino acids. Between the trimmed V and J ends, which lost 1 base and 2 bases, there was a span of 12 bases.

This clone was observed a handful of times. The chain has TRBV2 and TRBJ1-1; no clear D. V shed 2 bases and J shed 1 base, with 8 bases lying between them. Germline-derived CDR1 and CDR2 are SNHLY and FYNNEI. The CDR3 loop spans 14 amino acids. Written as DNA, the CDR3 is TGTGCCAGCAGTGAAACAGCCCCGAACACTGAAGCTTTCTTT. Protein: CASSETAPNTEAFF.

Here the CDR3 reads CASSLARGTRGELFF. Here the CDR3 DNA reads TGTGCCAGCAGCTTAGCGCGGGGCACGCGTGGGGAACTGTTTTTT. This chain uses TRBV7-9 with TRBJ1-4, with a possible D match to TRBD1 (5 bases). CDR1 is SEHNR, CDR2 FQNEAQ, per germline (reference sequence). V was cut by 0 bases and J by 12 bases, with 17 bases left in between. This CDR3 has 15 amino acids.

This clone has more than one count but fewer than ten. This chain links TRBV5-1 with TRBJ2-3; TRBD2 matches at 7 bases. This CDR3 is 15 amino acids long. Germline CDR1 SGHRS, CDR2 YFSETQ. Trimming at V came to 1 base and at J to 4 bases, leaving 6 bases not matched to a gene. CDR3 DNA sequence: TGCGCCAGCAGCTTGATCGGACTAGACTCAGATACGCAGTATTTT. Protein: CASSLIGLDSDTQYF.

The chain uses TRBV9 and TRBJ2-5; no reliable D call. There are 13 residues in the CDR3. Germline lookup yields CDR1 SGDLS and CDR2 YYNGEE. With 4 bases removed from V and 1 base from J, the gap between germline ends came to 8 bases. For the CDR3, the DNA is TGTGCCAGCAGCAACGGAGTCCAAGAGACCCAGTACTTC. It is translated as CASSNGVQETQYF.

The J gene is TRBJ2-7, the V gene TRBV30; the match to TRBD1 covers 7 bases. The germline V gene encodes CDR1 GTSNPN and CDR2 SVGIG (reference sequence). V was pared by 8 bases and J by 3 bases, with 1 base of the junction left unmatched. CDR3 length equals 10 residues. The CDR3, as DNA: TGTGCCACAGGGGTCTACGAGCAGTACTTC. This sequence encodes CATGVYEQYF.

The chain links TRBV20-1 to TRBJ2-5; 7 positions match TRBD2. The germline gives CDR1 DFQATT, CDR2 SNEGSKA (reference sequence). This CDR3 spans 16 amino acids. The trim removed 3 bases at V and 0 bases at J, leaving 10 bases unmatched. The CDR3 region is CSASFLGGDYQETQYF. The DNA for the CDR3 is TGCAGTGCTAGTTTCTTGGGGGGGGATTACCAAGAGACCCAGTACTTC.

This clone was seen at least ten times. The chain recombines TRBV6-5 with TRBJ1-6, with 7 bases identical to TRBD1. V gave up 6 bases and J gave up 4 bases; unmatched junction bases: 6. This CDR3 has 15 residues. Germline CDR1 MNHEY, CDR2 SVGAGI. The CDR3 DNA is TGTGCCAGCAGGGCAGGGACAGTATATAATTCACCCCTCCACTTT. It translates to CASRAGTVYNSPLHF.

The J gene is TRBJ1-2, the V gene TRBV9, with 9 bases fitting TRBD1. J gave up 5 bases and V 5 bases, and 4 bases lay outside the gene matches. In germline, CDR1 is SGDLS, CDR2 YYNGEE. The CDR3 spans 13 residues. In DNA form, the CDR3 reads TGTGCCAGCAGTAGACAGGGGGTTTATGGCTACACCTTC. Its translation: CASSRQGVYGYTF.

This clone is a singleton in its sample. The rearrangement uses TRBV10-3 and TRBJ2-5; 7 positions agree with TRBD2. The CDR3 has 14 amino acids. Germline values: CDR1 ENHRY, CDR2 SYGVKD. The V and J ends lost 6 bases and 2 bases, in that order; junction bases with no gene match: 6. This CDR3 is CAISRGGSQETQYF. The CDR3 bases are TGTGCCATCAGCCGCGGGGGAAGTCAAGAGACCCAGTACTTC.

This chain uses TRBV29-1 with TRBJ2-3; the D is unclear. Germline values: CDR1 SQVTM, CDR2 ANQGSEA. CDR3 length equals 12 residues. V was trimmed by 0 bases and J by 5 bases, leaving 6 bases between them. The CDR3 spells CSVEDARDTQYF. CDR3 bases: TGCAGCGTTGAAGATGCTAGAGATACGCAGTATTTT.

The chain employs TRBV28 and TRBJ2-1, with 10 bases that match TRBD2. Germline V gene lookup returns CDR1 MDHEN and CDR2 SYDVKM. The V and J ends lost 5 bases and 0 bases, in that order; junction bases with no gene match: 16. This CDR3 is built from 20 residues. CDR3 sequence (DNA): TGTGCCAGCAGTCCCCTCGGAGCGGGAGGGGAAAATAGCTCCTACAATGAGCAGTTCTTC. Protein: CASSPLGAGGENSSYNEQFF. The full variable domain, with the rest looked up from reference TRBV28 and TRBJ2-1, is DVKVTQSSRYLVKRTGEKVFLECVQDMDHENMFWYRQDPGLGLRLIYFSYDVKMKEKGDIPEGYSVSREKKERFSLILESASTNQTSMYLCASSPLGAGGENSSYNEQFFGPGTRLTVL.

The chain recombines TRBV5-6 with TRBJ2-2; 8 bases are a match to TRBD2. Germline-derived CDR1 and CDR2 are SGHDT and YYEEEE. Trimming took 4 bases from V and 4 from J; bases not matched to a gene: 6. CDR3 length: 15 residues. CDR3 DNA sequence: TGTGCCAGCAGCGATTTAGCGGGGTCCACCGGGGAGCTGTTTTTT. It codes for CASSDLAGSTGELFF. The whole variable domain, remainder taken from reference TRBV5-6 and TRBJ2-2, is DAGVTQSPTHLIKTRGQQVTLRCSPKSGHDTVSWYQQALGQGPQFIFQYYEEEERQRGNFPDRFSGHQFPNYSSELNVNALLLGDSALYLCASSDLAGSTGELFFGEGSRLTVL.

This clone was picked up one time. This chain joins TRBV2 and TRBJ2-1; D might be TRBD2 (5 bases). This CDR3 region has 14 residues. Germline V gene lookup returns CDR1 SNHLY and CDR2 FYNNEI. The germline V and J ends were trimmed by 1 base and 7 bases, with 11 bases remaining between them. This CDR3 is CASSEGYPGNEQFF. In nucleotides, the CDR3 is TGTGCCAGCAGTGAAGGGTATCCGGGAAATGAGCAGTTCTTC.